A single sample is the source of the 2 T cell receptor beta chains below, sequenced in a study of shared clonotypes between healthy human individuals (TCRdb year 2020). The receptor library was made with the immunoSEQ multiplex PCR assay. Here the immuneACCESS table is served through TCRdb, limited to in-frame sequences with V and J called. Missing clones are a known gap in these copies; in checked studies unresolved V genes cover under half, and the rest lacks a known reason. A total of about 2 million clones appear in this sample, just under 95% of them only once. The ten largest account for around 1.1% of the sample. For the CD8 naive samples, CD45RO-negative cells were positively selected for CCR7, yielding a CD45RA+CCR7+ population from which TemRA cells were excluded. The material sequenced was naive CD8+ T cells sorted from blood. What the cell subset or site label conveys for this sample: CD45RA+CCR7+. Receptors originate from a man in his late teens or twenties in good health.

The rearrangement joins TRBV27 to TRBJ1-2; tentatively, D is TRBD1 (6 bases). V was trimmed by 0 bases and J by 6 bases, leaving 11 bases between them. Germline V gives CDR1 MNHEY, CDR2 SMNVEV (reference sequence). CDR3 length: 14 amino acids. CDR3 nucleotide sequence: TGTGCCAGCAGTTTATCGATGGCAGGGGATGGCTACACCTTC. Amino acid sequence: CASSLSMAGDGYTF.

About this clone: Other DNA sequences in the same sample also yield this CDR3. This CDR3 reads CASSLRGPYEQYF. Here the CDR3 DNA reads TGTGCCAGCAGTTTAAGAGGTCCCTACGAGCAGTACTTC. The chain recombines TRBV27 with TRBJ2-7, with D uncertain. The CDR3 contains 13 residues. Trimming cost V 2 bases and J 2 bases, with 7 bases left between them. The germline CDR1 and CDR2 sequences are MNHEY and SMNVEV (reference sequence).